This T cell receptor (beta chain) was recovered during a study of identical twins. Germline V gene lookup returns CDR1 ENHRY and CDR2 SYGVKD. CDR3 length: 16 residues. Trimming at V came to 6 bases and at J to 0 bases, leaving 9 bases not matched to a gene. This clonotype appeared many times. TCRdb itself ran the 5' RACE reads through MiXCR, one entry per CDR3 protein. Among around 650,000 distinct CDR3 sequences listed, roughly 7.2% were seen once. This sample was shared with a second study, whose subject was yellow fever vaccine responses in identical twins.

Sequencing was done on a sample of PBMCs. The sequence was obtained from a young woman in good health. The rearrangement links TRBV10-3 to TRBJ1-2, with 8 positions matching TRBD1. Written as DNA, the CDR3 is TGTGCCATCAGAGGCGGAGGGACAGGAGCTAACTATGGCTACACCTTC. Translation gives CAIRGGGTGANYGYTF.